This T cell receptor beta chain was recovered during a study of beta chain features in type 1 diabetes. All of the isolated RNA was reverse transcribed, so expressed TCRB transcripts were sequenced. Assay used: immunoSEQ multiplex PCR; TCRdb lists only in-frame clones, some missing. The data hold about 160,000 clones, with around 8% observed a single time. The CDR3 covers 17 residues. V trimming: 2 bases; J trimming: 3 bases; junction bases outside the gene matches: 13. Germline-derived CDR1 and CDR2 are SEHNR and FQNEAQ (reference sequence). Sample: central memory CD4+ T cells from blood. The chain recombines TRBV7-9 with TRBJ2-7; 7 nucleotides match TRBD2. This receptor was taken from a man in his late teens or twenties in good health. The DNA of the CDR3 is TGTGCCAGCAGCTTAAATGTGGGAGGGTCCCATGACTACGAGCAGTACTTC. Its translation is CASSLNVGGSHDYEQYF.